The entry below describes one TCR beta chain. Its specificity is unknown. Amplification used 60 Vbeta primers and 13 Jbeta primers. TCRdb's table, derived via immunoSEQ multiplex PCR, lists solely in-frame clones and lacks some. Of 130,000 or so clones in the sample, around 80% are singletons; the top ten hold over 3%. This CDR3 is built from 14 residues. Germline assignment: CDR1 KGHSH and CDR2 LQKENI. The V gene end was trimmed by 3 bases and the J gene end by 5 bases; junction bases not matched to a gene: 5. These data belong to a study of cytomegalovirus exposure and HLA in healthy donors. Study results and caveats: The study found most TCR sequences rare, yet found some public TCRs in many donors.

Sequenced sample: PBMCs. The source of this sequence is a middle-aged man in good health and CMV-seronegative. The rearrangement joins TRBV18 to TRBJ2-5; 8 bases line up with TRBD2. CDR3 loop: CASSPGTSEETQYF. The CDR3 DNA reads as TGTGCCAGCTCACCCGGGACTAGTGAGGAGACCCAGTACTTC.